This T cell receptor (beta chain) derives from a study of control samples from healthy donors and cancer patients. Germline V gene lookup returns CDR1 SGHKS and CDR2 YYEKEE (reference sequence). The CDR3 covers 15 residues. Trimming at V came to 3 bases and at J to 8 bases, leaving 8 bases not matched to a gene. Using immunoSEQ multiplex PCR, the repertoire was profiled, and TCRdb retains in-frame clones only, with some absent. The table has roughly 140,000 clones, about 93% seen once. The chain combines TRBV5-5 with TRBJ2-4, with TRBD1 identical over 10 bases. The sequencing input was blood. The sequence derives from a man aged 50 or older in good health. Written as DNA, the CDR3 is TGTGCCAGCAGCTCTATCGGACAGGGGGTCGACATTCAGTACTTC. This gives the protein CASSSIGQGVDIQYF.